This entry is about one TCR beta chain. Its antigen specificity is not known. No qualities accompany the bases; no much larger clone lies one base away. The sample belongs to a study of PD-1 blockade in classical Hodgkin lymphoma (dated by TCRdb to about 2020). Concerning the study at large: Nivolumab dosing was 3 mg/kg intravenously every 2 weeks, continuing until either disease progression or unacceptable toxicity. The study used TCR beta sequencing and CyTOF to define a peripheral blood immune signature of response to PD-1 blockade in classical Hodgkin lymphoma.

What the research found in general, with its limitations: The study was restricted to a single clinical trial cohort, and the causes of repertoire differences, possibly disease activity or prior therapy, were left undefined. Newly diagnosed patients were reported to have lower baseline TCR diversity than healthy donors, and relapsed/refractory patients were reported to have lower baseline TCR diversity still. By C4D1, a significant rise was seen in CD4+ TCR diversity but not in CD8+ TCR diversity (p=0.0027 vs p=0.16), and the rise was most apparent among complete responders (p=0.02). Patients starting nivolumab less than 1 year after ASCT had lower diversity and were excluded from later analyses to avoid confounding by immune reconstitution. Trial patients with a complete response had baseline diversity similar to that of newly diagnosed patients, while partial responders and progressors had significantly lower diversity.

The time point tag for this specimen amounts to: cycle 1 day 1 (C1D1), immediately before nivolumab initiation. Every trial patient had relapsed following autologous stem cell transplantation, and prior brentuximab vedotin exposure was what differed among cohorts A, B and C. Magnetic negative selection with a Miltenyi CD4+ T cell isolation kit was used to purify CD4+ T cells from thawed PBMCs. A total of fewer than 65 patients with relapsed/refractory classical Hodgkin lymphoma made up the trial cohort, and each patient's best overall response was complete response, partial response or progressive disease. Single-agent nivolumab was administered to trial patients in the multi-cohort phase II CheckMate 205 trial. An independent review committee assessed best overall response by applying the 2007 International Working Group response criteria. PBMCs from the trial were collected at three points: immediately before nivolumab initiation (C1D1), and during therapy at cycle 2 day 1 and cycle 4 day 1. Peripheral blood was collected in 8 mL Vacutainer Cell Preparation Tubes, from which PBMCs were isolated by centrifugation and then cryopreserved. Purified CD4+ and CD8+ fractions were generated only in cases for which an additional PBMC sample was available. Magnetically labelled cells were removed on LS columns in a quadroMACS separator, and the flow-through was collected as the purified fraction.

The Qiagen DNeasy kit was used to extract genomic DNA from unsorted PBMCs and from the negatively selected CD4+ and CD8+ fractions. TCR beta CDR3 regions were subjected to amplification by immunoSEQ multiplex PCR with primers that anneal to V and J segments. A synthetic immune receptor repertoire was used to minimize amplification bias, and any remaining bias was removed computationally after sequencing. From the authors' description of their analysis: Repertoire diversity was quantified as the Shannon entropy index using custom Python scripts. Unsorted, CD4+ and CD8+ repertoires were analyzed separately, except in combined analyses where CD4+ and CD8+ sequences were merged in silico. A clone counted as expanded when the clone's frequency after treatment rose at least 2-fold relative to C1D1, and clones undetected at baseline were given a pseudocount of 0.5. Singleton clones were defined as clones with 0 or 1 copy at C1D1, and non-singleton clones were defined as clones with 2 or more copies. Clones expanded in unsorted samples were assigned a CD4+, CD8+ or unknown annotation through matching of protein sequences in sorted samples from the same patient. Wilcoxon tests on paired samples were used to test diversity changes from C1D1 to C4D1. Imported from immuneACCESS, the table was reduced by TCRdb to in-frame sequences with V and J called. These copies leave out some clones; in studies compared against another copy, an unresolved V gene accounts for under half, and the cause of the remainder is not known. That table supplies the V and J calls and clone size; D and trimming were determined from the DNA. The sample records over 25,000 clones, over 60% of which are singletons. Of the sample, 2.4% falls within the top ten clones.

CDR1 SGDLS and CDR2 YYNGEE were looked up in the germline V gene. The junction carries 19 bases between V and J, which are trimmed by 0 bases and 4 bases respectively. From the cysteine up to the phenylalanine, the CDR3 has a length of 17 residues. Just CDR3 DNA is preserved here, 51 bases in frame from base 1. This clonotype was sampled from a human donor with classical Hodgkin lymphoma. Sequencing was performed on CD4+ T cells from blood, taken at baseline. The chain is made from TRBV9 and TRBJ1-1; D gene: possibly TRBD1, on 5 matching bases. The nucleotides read TGTGCCAGCAGCGTAGATGGTCGCCCCCCCGGGGGCACTGAAGCTTTCTTT. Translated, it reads CASSVDGRPPGGTEAFF.